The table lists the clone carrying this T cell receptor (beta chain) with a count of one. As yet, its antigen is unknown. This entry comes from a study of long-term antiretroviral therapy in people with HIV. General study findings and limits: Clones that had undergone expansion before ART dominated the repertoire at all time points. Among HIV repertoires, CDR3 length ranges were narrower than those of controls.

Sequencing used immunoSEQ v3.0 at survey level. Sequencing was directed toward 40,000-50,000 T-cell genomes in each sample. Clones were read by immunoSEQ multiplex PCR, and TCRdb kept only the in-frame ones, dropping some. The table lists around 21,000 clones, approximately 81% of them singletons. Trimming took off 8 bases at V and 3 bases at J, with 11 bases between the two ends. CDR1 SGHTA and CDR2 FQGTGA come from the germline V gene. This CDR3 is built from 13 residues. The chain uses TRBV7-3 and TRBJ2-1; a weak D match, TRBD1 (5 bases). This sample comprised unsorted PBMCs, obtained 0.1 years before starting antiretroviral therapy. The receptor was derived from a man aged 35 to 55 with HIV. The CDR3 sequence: CASADSLYNEQFF. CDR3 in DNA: TGTGCCAGCGCAGACAGTCTCTACAATGAGCAGTTCTTC. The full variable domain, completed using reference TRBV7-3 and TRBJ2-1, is GAGVSQTPSNKVTEKGKYVELRCDPISGHTALYWYRQSLGQGPEFLIYFQGTGAADDSGLPNDRFFAVRPEGSVSTLKIQRTERGDSAVYLCASADSLYNEQFFGPGTRLTVL.